The next 22 T cell receptor beta chains were all read from a single sample in a study of identical twins. TCRdb itself ran the 5' RACE reads through MiXCR, one entry per CDR3 protein. Of around 680,000 distinct CDR3 sequences listed, 8% to 9% are singletons. The data were also submitted as part of a second study, on yellow fever vaccine responses in identical twins.

Input material: PBMCs. The receptors shown here come from a woman aged 18 to 35 in good health.

This clonotype was seen at least ten times. The CDR3, as DNA: TGTGCCAGCAGCTTGTTTAGGCAGCCTGGACTAGCGGGGGGCACAGATACGCAGTATTTT. Translating it yields CASSLFRQPGLAGGTDTQYF. The chain uses TRBV5-6 and TRBJ2-3; 13 positions match TRBD2. Unmatched junction bases numbered 12, after V lost 1 base and J lost 1 base. CDR1 is SGHDT and CDR2 is YYEEEE in the germline V gene. The CDR3 is 20 residues long.

This clonotype has more than one count but fewer than ten. The V call is TRBV6-5, the J call TRBJ2-5; 9 bases agree with TRBD2. Germline loops: CDR1 MNHEY, CDR2 SVGAGI. With 0 bases clipped from V and 0 bases from J, the junction kept 11 bases outside the gene matches. The CDR3 covers 19 residues. The CDR3 DNA reads TGTGCCAGCAGTTACTCGATCCTTTCTGAGCGGGGGGACCAAGAGACCCAGTACTTC. Translating gives CASSYSILSERGDQETQYF.

This clonotype has more than one count but fewer than ten. The chain links TRBV3-1 to TRBJ2-5; the D is unclear. Per germline, CDR1 LGHDT and CDR2 YNNKEL (reference sequence). V was pared by 8 bases and J by 4 bases, with 14 bases between. The CDR3 spans 13 residues. The chain's CDR3 is CASWSSLRETQYF. DNA for the CDR3: TGTGCCAGCTGGTCGTCGTTGCGAGAGACCCAGTACTTC.

This clonotype was observed many times. This sequence joins TRBV14 and TRBJ2-7; D uncertain. Germline CDR1 and CDR2: SGHDN and FVKESK. V gave up 0 bases and J gave up 2 bases, with 11 bases separating them. This CDR3 contains 15 residues. CDR3 region: CASSQESGFTYEQYF. The CDR3 nucleotides are TGTGCCAGCAGCCAAGAAAGTGGATTCACCTACGAGCAGTACTTC.

This clonotype appeared a few times. The chain carries TRBV18 and TRBJ1-1; 7 bases match TRBD1. This CDR3 region has 13 residues. Trimming removed 5 bases from V and 7 bases from J; junction bases left unmatched: 7. Germline CDR1 and CDR2: KGHSH and LQKENI. CDR3 DNA sequence: TGTGCCAGCTCAACTGCGAGACAGGGTGAAGCTTTCTTT. It is translated as CASSTARQGEAFF.

The rearrangement uses TRBV4-1 and TRBJ1-4, with a tentative D call TRBD1 (5 bases). Germline lookup yields CDR1 MGHRA and CDR2 YSYEKL. The V end was cut by 3 bases, the J end by 8 bases, with 13 bases between. This CDR3 contains 14 residues. The CDR3 DNA sequence: TGCGCCAGCAGCCATACGAGACAGAGCGAAAAACTGTTTTTT. Its protein product is CASSHTRQSEKLFF.

This rearrangement joins TRBV7-3 to TRBJ2-3; no firm D call. The CDR3 totals 10 residues. Per germline, CDR1 SGHTA and CDR2 FQGTGA. Deletions cut 4 bases from V and 11 bases from J, with 7 bases between. The CDR3 region has the DNA TGTGCCAGCAGCTCAATCTTGCAGTATTTT. Translated: CASSSILQYF.

In its sample, this clonotype was seen many times. The rearrangement uses TRBV10-1 and TRBJ2-7, with D tentatively TRBD1 (6 bases). The CDR3 contains 13 residues. Between the trimmed V and J ends, which lost 8 bases and 3 bases, there was a span of 14 bases. Germline values: CDR1 WNHNN, CDR2 SYGVQD (reference sequence). The CDR3 loop is CASALTGSYEQYF. CDR3 bases: TGCGCCAGCGCCCTGACAGGCAGCTACGAGCAGTACTTC.

This clonotype was seen more than once but under ten times. This rearrangement joins TRBV28 to TRBJ2-1; D ambiguous. CDR1 and CDR2 (germline): MDHEN, SYDVKM. The V end lost 2 bases, the J end lost 9 bases, and 8 bases lay between the germline ends. CDR3 length: 12 residues. Written as DNA, the CDR3 is TGTGCCAGCAGTTTAGATCCCGGTGAGCAGTTCTTC. Translation gives CASSLDPGEQFF.

This clonotype was observed a handful of times. V is TRBV5-1 and J is TRBJ2-3; no clear D. The germline V gene encodes CDR1 SGHRS and CDR2 YFSETQ. The CDR3 length is 15 residues. Trimming removed 0 bases from V and 4 bases from J, with 12 bases in between. CDR3 coding DNA: TGCGCCAGCAGCTTGGACCGGCAGCGCGCAGATACGCAGTATTTT. The encoded protein is CASSLDRQRADTQYF.

This clonotype was seen only a few times. This chain uses TRBV29-1 with TRBJ1-2; a possible D gene is TRBD1 (5 bases). The CDR3 spans 12 residues. With 8 bases removed from V and 7 bases from J, the gap between germline ends came to 17 bases. CDR1 SQVTM and CDR2 ANQGSEA come from the germline V gene. The CDR3 sequence: CSIQRGVGGYTF. The CDR3 region has the DNA TGCAGCATCCAGAGGGGTGTCGGTGGCTACACCTTC.

Ten or more counts support this clonotype. V gene TRBV12-3 or TRBV12-4 combines with J gene TRBJ1-1; a possible D gene is TRBD1 (6 bases). V lost 6 bases and J 7 bases, leaving 12 bases between the germline ends. The CDR3 totals 12 residues. In nucleotides, the CDR3 is TGTGCCAGCAGAATGCGGGACATTGAAGCTTTCTTT. It is translated as CASRMRDIEAFF.

At least ten counts were recorded for this clonotype. The DNA is left out, because the CDR3 cannot be placed on it with certainty; the CDR3 is given as TCRdb lists it. V usage is TRBV6-1 and J usage is TRBJ2-3; TRBD2, the D gene given by the table, was not confirmed from the DNA. In germline, CDR1 is MNHNS, CDR2 SASEGT. The CDR3 length is 13 residues, termini included. CDR3 region: CASSEVGGGAEYF.

The table lists this clonotype with a few counts. The V and J genes are TRBV14 and TRBJ2-2; D is possibly TRBD2 (6 bases). With 0 bases removed from V and 4 bases from J, the gap between germline ends came to 9 bases. This CDR3 has 15 residues. Germline V lookup: CDR1 SGHDN, CDR2 FVKESK. CDR3 sequence (DNA): TGTGCCAGCAGCCAAGAGGGAGGAGTCACCGGGGAGCTGTTTTTT. This codes for CASSQEGGVTGELFF.

V gene TRBV28 combines with J gene TRBJ1-6; D possibly corresponds to TRBD1 (5 bases). The CDR3 is made up of 15 amino acids. Trimming stripped 10 bases from V and 4 bases from J, with 17 bases between. Germline V lookup: CDR1 MDHEN, CDR2 SYDVKM. Here the CDR3 DNA reads TGTGCCACTACGTGGGGACTTCGGTATAATTCACCCCTCCACTTT. Its protein product is CATTWGLRYNSPLHF.

This clonotype appeared many times. This chain uses TRBV29-1 with TRBJ2-1; a possible D gene is TRBD2 (8 bases). Germline V gene sequence: CDR1 SQVTM, CDR2 ANQGSEA. This CDR3 is 16 amino acids long. V gave up 4 bases and J gave up 3 bases, with 19 bases separating them. CDR3 loop: CSVGSQRGTDYNEQFF. CDR3 sequence (DNA): TGCAGCGTTGGGTCTCAGCGGGGGACAGACTACAATGAGCAGTTCTTC.

There are many counts of this clonotype. CDR3 region: CASVISGNPRASTDTQYF. CDR3 DNA: TGTGCCAGCGTCATCTCAGGGAATCCTAGAGCTAGCACAGATACGCAGTATTTT. The rearrangement uses TRBV21-1 and TRBJ2-3; the D segment call TRBD1 is taken from the table without a DNA check. TRBV21-1 is classified as a pseudogene. The CDR3 loop spans 18 amino acids.

The genes are TRBV5-6 and TRBJ2-7, with no clear D. With 8 bases removed from V and 1 base from J, the gap between germline ends came to 25 bases. This CDR3 comprises 17 residues. The germline V gene has CDR1 SGHDT and CDR2 YYEEEE. DNA for the CDR3: TGTGCCAGTAGCCCTCCCGCAGGCGGCACAGCGTCCTACGAGCAGTACTTC. It encodes CASSPPAGGTASYEQYF. The complete variable domain, with remaining parts taken from reference TRBV5-6 and TRBJ2-7, reads DAGVTQSPTHLIKTRGQQVTLRCSPKSGHDTVSWYQQALGQGPQFIFQYYEEEERQRGNFPDRFSGHQFPNYSSELNVNALLLGDSALYLCASSPPAGGTASYEQYFGPGTRLTVT.

This sequence joins TRBV6-5 and TRBJ2-7; TRBD2 aligns across 8 bases. The CDR3 has 18 amino acids. Germline values: CDR1 MNHEY, CDR2 SVGAGI. J lost 3 bases, V lost 3 bases, and 16 bases had no gene match. CDR3: CASSYNRASGYGRYEQYF. The CDR3 DNA sequence: TGTGCCAGCAGTTATAACAGAGCTAGCGGGTACGGCCGCTACGAGCAGTACTTC.

There are a few counts of this clonotype. The chain employs TRBV14 and TRBJ2-3; maybe TRBD2 (5 bases). CDR1 and CDR2 (germline): SGHDN, FVKESK. V was cut by 3 bases and J by 6 bases, with 13 bases left in between. The length of the CDR3 is 14 residues. DNA for the CDR3: TGTGCCAGCAGCCACGGGATCATTGCGGATACGCAGTATTTT. Protein: CASSHGIIADTQYF.

This clonotype was counted between two and nine times. The chain recombines TRBV11-1 with TRBJ2-2, with D hard to call. Germline V gene data show CDR1 as SGHAT and CDR2 as FQDESV (reference sequence). The CDR3 has 18 residues. V was pared by 1 base and J by 0 bases, with 15 bases between. The CDR3 loop is CASSLGVMELANTGELFF. For the CDR3, the DNA is TGTGCCAGCAGCTTAGGGGTCATGGAGCTAGCGAACACCGGGGAGCTGTTTTTT.

The rearrangement joins TRBV25-1 to TRBJ1-2; D is possibly TRBD1 (6 bases). Germline V gene sequence: CDR1 MGHDK, CDR2 SYGVNS. This CDR3 is 13 amino acids long. Deletions cut 6 bases from V and 6 bases from J, with 14 bases between. The CDR3 bases are TGTGCCAGCAGCACAGGGAAGGGCCATGGCTACACCTTC. Amino acids: CASSTGKGHGYTF.